The clone carrying this TCR beta chain occurred once. The antigen is not known. The same CDR3 arises from other DNA sequences in this sample as well. This sample was included in a study of Ad26.COV2.S vaccination and SARS-CoV-2 variants. Study-wide context: Ad26.COV2.S arm of COV1001 included the donor. General study points: Placebo recipients showed lower spike-specific TCR breadth than vaccinees. Recipients of either vaccine or placebo displayed similar breadth of non-spike TCRs.

Clones were read by immunoSEQ multiplex PCR, and TCRdb kept only the in-frame ones, dropping some. The sample contains about 680,000 clones, 80% to 90% of which appear only once. The germline V and J ends were trimmed by 1 base and 5 bases, with 5 bases remaining between them. Germline values: CDR1 SGHRS, CDR2 YFSETQ. There are 12 residues in the CDR3. As for treatment: about 20 received Ad26.COV2.S at low or high dose, single or two shots; about 5 received placebo; per-sample allocation not given. At day 63 after the first vaccine or placebo injection, samples were drawn. The chain links TRBV5-1 to TRBJ2-3; no firm D call. The receptor comes from a person aged 18-65 years who received the Ad26.COV2.S COVID-19 vaccine or a placebo. The sample was peripheral blood, taken in a trial of Ad26.COV2.S vaccine versus placebo. CDR3 protein: CASSLRLDTQYF. Here the CDR3 DNA reads TGCGCCAGCAGCTTGCGTCTAGATACGCAGTATTTT.